A single sample gave rise to the 17 T cell receptor beta chains below, sequenced in a study of technical replicates of blood from four donors. TCRdb's copy holds only in-frame clones and misses some; the assay was immunoSEQ multiplex PCR. The sample lists just over 70,000 clones, 90% to 95% occurring once. Sequenced sample: T cells isolated from PBMCs. All receptors derive from a human donor in good health.

V usage is TRBV6-5 and J usage is TRBJ2-3; D perhaps matches TRBD2 (5 bases). CDR1 MNHEY and CDR2 SVGAGI come from the germline V gene. CDR3 length equals 15 residues. V was cut by 0 bases and J by 3 bases, with 10 bases left in between. Here the CDR3 reads CASSYSIGETDTQYF. The CDR3 coding sequence is TGTGCCAGCAGTTACTCGATTGGGGAGACAGATACGCAGTATTTT.

The chain joins TRBV6-5 to TRBJ2-7; 7 nucleotides match TRBD1. Losses at the gene ends were 0 bases for V and 3 bases for J; bases not matched to a gene: 2. Germline V gene sequence: CDR1 MNHEY, CDR2 SVGAGI. The CDR3 extends over 14 amino acids. This chain's CDR3 is CASSYSGTDYEQYF. The CDR3 DNA follows: TGTGCCAGCAGTTACTCCGGGACAGACTACGAGCAGTACTTC.

The chain uses TRBV21-1 and TRBJ2-5; TRBD2, the table's D call, lacks a check against the DNA. TRBV21-1 constitutes a pseudogene. CDR3 length equals 10 residues. CDR3 amino acids: CASSLETQYF. The CDR3 region has the DNA TGTGCCAGCAGCCTAGAGACCCAGTACTTC.

The chain couples TRBV11-2 to TRBJ2-7; 7 bases are a match to TRBD2. The CDR3 has 14 amino acids. Germline values: CDR1 SGHAT, CDR2 FQNNGV. J was trimmed by 4 bases and V by 1 base; bases with no gene match: 4. The CDR3 loop reads CASSLVREKYEQYF. CDR3 DNA sequence: TGTGCCAGCAGCTTAGTGCGGGAGAAATACGAGCAGTACTTC.

The rearrangement links TRBV27 to TRBJ2-7; a weak D match, TRBD2 (6 bases). CDR1 and CDR2 (germline): MNHEY, SMNVEV (reference sequence). The CDR3 spans 12 residues. The germline V and J ends were trimmed by 8 bases and 5 bases, with 13 bases remaining between them. In DNA, the CDR3 is TGTGCCAGCGGGGACTTACACGACGAGCAGTACTTC. Its protein product is CASGDLHDEQYF.

V gene TRBV4-3 combines with J gene TRBJ2-1, with D possibly matching TRBD2 (6 bases). The CDR3 runs to 16 residues. V lost 0 bases and J lost 1, with 10 bases in between. Germline lookup yields CDR1 LGHNA and CDR2 YSLEER. The CDR3 coding sequence is TGCGCCAGCAGCCAAGACGGAGGGTCTTCCTACAATGAGCAGTTCTTC. It encodes CASSQDGGSSYNEQFF.

The chain is built from TRBV6-5 and TRBJ1-1; D gene ambiguous. Trimming stripped 0 bases from V and 1 base from J, with 9 bases between. Per the germline V gene, CDR1 is MNHEY and CDR2 is SVGAGI. This CDR3 comprises 15 residues. The CDR3 here is CASSYSYGGNTEAFF. The CDR3 DNA sequence: TGTGCCAGCAGTTACTCGTATGGAGGGAACACTGAAGCTTTCTTT.

This clone was seen a single time. This chain connects TRBV28 to TRBJ2-5, with 7 bases that match TRBD1. The CDR3 is 15 residues long. CDR1 and CDR2 (germline): MDHEN, SYDVKM. V lost 3 bases and J lost 5; bases outside the gene matches: 9. CDR3 in DNA: TGTGCCAGCAGTTTGAGCCAGGGGGTAAAGGAGACCCAGTACTTC. Encoded protein: CASSLSQGVKETQYF.

The chain combines TRBV29-1 with TRBJ2-1, with TRBD2 as a possible D gene (6 bases). Germline CDR1 SQVTM, CDR2 ANQGSEA. The CDR3 contains 15 residues. V was pared by 4 bases and J by 2 bases, with 15 bases between. The DNA for the CDR3 is TGCAGCGTTGTTGAACGGGGGATCCCCTACAATGAGCAGTTCTTC. It yields the protein CSVVERGIPYNEQFF.

This rearrangement joins TRBV5-1 to TRBJ2-7; TRBD2 is a possible D gene (6 bases). The CDR3 contains 13 residues. V lost 5 bases, J lost 5 bases, and 14 bases lay in between. Per the germline V gene, CDR1 is SGHRS and CDR2 is YFSETQ. The CDR3 region is CASRSGRYDEQYF. Written as DNA, the CDR3 is TGCGCCAGCAGATCCGGGAGATACGACGAGCAGTACTTC.

This clone came up once. The CDR3, as DNA: TGTGCCAGCAGGAGACAGGGGCCCGACCAGCAGTACTTC. Its protein is CASRRQGPDQQYF. V and J are TRBV28 and TRBJ2-7; 8 bases match TRBD1. The germline gives CDR1 MDHEN, CDR2 SYDVKM. CDR3 length: 13 amino acids. Unmatched junction bases numbered 9, after V lost 6 bases and J lost 8 bases.

The chain has TRBV21-1 and TRBJ1-4; the DNA was not used to check the table's D call, TRBD1. TRBV21-1 is labeled a pseudogene. CDR3 length: 15 residues. DNA for the CDR3: TGTGCCAGCAGCAAAGGCGGAACAGGGGCGGGAAAACTGTTTTTT. Translating gives CASSKGGTGAGKLFF.

V usage is TRBV6-1 and J usage is TRBJ1-3; D uncertain. The CDR3 is 13 residues long. Germline lookup yields CDR1 MNHNS and CDR2 SASEGT. Trimming took off 4 bases at V and 1 base at J, with 5 bases between the two ends. DNA for the CDR3: TGTGCCAGCAGTGTCAGGTCTGGAAACACCATATATTTT. Its translation is CASSVRSGNTIYF.

This clone was seen only a few times. The chain carries TRBV14 and TRBJ1-5; D gene uncertain. CDR3 length: 14 residues. CDR1 is SGHDN, CDR2 FVKESK, per germline. V was trimmed by 1 base and J by 0 bases, leaving 4 bases between them. The chain's CDR3 is CASSQGYSNQPQHF. CDR3 coding DNA: TGTGCCAGCAGCCAAGGCTATAGCAATCAGCCCCAGCATTTT.

The V call is TRBV30, the J call TRBJ2-1, with 10 bases aligning to TRBD2. CDR1 is GTSNPN and CDR2 is SVGIG in the germline V gene (reference sequence). After removal of 3 bases from V and 5 bases from J, the junction contained 10 bases not matched to a gene. The CDR3 extends over 16 amino acids. CDR3 coding DNA: TGTGCCTGGAGGGAATATCTAGCGGGAGCGCACAATGAGCAGTTCTTC. Encoded protein: CAWREYLAGAHNEQFF.

The genes are TRBV29-1 and TRBJ2-1, with D perhaps TRBD2 (5 bases). Germline assignment: CDR1 SQVTM and CDR2 ANQGSEA. CDR3 length equals 12 residues. Trimming removed 4 bases from V and 3 bases from J, with 7 bases in between. CDR3 sequence: CSVGSGYNEQFF. The CDR3 DNA follows: TGCAGCGTTGGGAGCGGCTACAATGAGCAGTTCTTC.

The chain combines TRBV19 with TRBJ1-5, with 7 bases lining up with TRBD1. V gave up 7 bases and J gave up 4 bases; unmatched junction bases: 16. Germline V gives CDR1 LNHDA, CDR2 SQIVND (reference sequence). The CDR3 is made up of 17 amino acids. The CDR3 reads CASKGIEGQTLNQPQHF. CDR3 DNA sequence: TGTGCCAGTAAAGGAATAGAGGGACAGACCTTAAATCAGCCCCAGCATTTT.